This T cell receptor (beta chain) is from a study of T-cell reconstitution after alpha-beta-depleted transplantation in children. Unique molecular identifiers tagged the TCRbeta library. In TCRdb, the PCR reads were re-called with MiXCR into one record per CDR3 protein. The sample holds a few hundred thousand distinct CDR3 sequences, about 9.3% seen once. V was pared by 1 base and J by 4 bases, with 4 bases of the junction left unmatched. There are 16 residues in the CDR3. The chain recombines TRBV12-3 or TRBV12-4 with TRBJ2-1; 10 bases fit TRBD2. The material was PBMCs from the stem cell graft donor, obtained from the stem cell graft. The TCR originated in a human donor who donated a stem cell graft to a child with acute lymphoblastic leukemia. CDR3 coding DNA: TGTGCCAGCAGTTTAGTGGGGACTAGCGCTTACAATGAGCAGTTCTTC. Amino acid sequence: CASSLVGTSAYNEQFF.